Here is one T cell receptor (beta chain) with its context. Its target is unknown. Incorporated into the TCR beta cDNA libraries were unique molecular identifiers, which served to reduce PCR and sequencing biases. TCRdb reprocessed the PCR reads with MiXCR, giving one entry per CDR3 protein. The profile shows roughly 570,000 distinct CDR3 sequences, around 31% of them singletons. The data were obtained in a study of post-analysis software for immune sequencing data. Study results and limitations: When compared against controls, multiple sclerosis patients showed significantly lower normalized Chao1 diversity. Four to six TRBV segments were significantly more frequent in patients than in controls. TRBV5-6, TRBV5-1 and TRBV20-1 were among these segments.

CDR1 DFQATT and CDR2 SNEGSKA come from the germline V gene (reference sequence). The CDR3 consists of 12 residues. With V trimmed by 2 bases and J by 3 bases, 0 bases remained unmatched. V usage is TRBV20-1 and J usage is TRBJ1-1; 7 bases map to TRBD1. Sequences were obtained from blood. The clonotype originates from a girl aged 2-17 years with multiple sclerosis. The CDR3 sequence: CSARTGDTEAFF. The CDR3 DNA reads TGCAGTGCTAGAACAGGGGACACTGAAGCTTTCTTT.